This T cell receptor beta chain stems from a study of control samples from healthy donors and cancer patients. The CDR3 is 15 residues long. CDR1 is MNHEY, CDR2 SVGAGI, per germline. Losses at the gene ends were 6 bases for V and 3 bases for J; bases not matched to a gene: 6. The protocol was immunoSEQ multiplex PCR, while the TCRdb copy is restricted to in-frame clones and leaves out a portion. The sample lists 100,000 to 150,000 clones; roughly 90% were seen once. V gene TRBV6-5 combines with J gene TRBJ1-2, with 11 nucleotides matching TRBD1. Input material: blood. The sequence was obtained from a man younger than 30 in good health. CDR3 nucleotide sequence: TGTGCCAGCAGCGGGGACAGGGGGAAGGACTATGGCTACACCTTC. Translating it yields CASSGDRGKDYGYTF.